This T cell receptor (beta chain) was sequenced for a study of cytomegalovirus exposure and HLA in healthy donors. Study information: Early released data comprised approximately 85 million unique TCRs from HLA-typed donors. Notes on the study in general: Among the sequence variants, a highly shared cluster was likely an artifact of sequencing. When analyzed later, a missense DCLRE1C variant was found to be linked to TCR beta V- and J-gene trimming.

V was cut by 7 bases and J by 3 bases, with 24 bases left in between. Looked up from germline, CDR1 is LNHDA and CDR2 is SQIVND (reference sequence). This CDR3 is 17 amino acids long. This cohort consisted of healthy bone marrow donors. On this clone: Its antigen remains unknown.

This PCR relied on a set of 60 Vbeta primers and 13 Jbeta primers. The repertoire was sequenced with immunoSEQ multiplex PCR; TCRdb's copy has only in-frame clones and lacks some. The sample has roughly 190,000 clones. Sequencing was done on a sample of PBMCs. This receptor was taken from a woman between 18 and 30 years old in good health and CMV-seropositive. The gene calls are TRBV19 and TRBJ1-1; perhaps TRBD1 as D (5 bases). The CDR3 nucleotides are TGTGCCAGTACGAAGGGTACGCTCCTGTTAGGGGACACTGAAGCTTTCTTT. Translating it yields CASTKGTLLLGDTEAFF.